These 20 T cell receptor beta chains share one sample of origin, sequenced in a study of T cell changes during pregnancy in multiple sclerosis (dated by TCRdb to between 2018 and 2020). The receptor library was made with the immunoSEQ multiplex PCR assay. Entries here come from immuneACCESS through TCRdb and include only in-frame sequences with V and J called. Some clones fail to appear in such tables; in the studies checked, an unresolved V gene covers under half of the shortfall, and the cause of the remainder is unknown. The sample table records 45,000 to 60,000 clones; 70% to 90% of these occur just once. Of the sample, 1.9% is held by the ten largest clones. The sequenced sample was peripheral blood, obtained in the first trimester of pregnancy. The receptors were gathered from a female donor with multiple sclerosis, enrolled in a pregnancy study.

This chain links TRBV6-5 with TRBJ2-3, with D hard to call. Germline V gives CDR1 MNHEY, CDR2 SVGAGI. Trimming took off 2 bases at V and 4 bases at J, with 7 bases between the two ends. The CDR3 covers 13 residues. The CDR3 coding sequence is TGTGCCAGCAGTTACACTTTGTCAGATACGCAGTATTTT. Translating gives CASSYTLSDTQYF.

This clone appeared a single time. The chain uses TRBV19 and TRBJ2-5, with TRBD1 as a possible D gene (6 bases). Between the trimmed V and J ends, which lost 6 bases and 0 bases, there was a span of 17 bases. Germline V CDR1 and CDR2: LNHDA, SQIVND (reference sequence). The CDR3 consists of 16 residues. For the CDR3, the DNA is TGTGCCAGTAGCCCCCAACCGACAGGATACCAAGAGACCCAGTACTTC. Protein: CASSPQPTGYQETQYF. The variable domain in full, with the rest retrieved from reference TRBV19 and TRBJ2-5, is DGGITQSPKYLFRKEGQNVTLSCEQNLNHDAMYWYRQDPGQGLRLIYYSQIVNDFQKGDIAEGYSVSREKKESFPLTVTSAQKNPTAFYLCASSPQPTGYQETQYFGPGTRLLVL.

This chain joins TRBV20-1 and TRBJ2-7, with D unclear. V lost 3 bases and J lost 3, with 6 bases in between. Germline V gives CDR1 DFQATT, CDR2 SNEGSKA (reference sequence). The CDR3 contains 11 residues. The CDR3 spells CSASRVYEQYF. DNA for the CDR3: TGCAGTGCTAGCCGGGTCTACGAGCAGTACTTC.

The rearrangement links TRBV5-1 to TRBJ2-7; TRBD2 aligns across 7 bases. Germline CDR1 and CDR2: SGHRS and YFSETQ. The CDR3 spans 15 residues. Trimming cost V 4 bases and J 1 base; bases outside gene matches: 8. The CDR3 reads CASSLLGGGSYEQYF. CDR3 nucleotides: TGCGCCAGCAGCCTGTTGGGCGGGGGTTCCTACGAGCAGTACTTC.

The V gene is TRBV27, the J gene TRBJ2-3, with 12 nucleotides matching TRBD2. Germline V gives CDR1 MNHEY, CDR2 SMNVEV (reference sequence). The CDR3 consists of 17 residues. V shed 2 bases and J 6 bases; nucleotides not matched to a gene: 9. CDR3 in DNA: TGTGCCAGCAGTTTACTTTTGGCTAGCGGGGGGGGTGATACGCAGTATTTT. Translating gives CASSLLLASGGGDTQYF.

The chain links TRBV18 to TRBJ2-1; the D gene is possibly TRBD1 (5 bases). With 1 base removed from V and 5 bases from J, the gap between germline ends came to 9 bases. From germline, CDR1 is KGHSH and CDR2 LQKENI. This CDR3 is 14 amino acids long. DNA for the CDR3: TGTGCCAGCTCACCACGGGGCTTTGACAATGAGCAGTTCTTC. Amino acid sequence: CASSPRGFDNEQFF.

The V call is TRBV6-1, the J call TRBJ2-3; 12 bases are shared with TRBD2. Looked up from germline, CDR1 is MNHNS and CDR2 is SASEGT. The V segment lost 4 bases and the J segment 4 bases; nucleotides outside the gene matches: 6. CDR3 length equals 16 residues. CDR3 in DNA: TGTGCCAGCAGTGGACAGACTAGCGGGGGATCAGATACGCAGTATTTT. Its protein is CASSGQTSGGSDTQYF.

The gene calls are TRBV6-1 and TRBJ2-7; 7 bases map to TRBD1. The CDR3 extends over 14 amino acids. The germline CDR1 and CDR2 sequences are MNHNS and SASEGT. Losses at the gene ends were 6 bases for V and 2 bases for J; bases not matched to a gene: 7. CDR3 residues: CASRNRGSPYEQYF. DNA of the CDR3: TGTGCCAGCAGGAACAGGGGTTCCCCCTACGAGCAGTACTTC.

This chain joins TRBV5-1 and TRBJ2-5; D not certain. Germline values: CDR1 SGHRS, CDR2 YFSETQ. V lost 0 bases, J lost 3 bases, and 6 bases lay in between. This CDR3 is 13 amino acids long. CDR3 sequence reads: CASSLVLKETQYF. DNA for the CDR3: TGCGCCAGCAGCTTGGTACTTAAAGAGACCCAGTACTTC.

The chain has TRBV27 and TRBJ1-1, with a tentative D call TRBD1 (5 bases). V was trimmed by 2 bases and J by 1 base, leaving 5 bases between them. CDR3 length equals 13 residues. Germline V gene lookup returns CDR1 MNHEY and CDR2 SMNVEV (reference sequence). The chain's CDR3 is CASSLQGNTEAFF. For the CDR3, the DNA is TGTGCCAGCAGTTTACAGGGGAACACTGAAGCTTTCTTT.

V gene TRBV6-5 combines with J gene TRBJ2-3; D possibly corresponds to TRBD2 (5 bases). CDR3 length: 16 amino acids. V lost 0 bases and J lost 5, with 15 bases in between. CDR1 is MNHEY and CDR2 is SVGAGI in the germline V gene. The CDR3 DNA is TGTGCCAGCAGTTACTCAACCGTTTCCGCGGGAGATACGCAGTATTTT. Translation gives CASSYSTVSAGDTQYF.

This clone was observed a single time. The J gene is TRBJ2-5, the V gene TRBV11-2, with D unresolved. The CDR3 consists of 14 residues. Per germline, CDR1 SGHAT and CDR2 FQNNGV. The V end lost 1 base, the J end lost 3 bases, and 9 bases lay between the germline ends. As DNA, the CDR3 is TGTGCCAGCAGCTTAGGGCACCCCGAAGAGACCCAGTACTTC. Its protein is CASSLGHPEETQYF.

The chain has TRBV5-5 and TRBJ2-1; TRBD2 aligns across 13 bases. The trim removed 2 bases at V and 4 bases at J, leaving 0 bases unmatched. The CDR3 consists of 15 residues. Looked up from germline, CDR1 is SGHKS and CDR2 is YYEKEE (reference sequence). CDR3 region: CASSLLAGGYNEQFF. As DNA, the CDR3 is TGTGCCAGCAGCTTACTAGCGGGGGGGTACAATGAGCAGTTCTTC.

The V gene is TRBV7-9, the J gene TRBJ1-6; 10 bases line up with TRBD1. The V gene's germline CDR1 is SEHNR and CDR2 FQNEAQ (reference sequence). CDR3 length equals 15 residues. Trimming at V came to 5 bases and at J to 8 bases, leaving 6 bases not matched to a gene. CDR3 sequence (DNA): TGTGCCAGCAGCCCGCGACAGGGGGCTTATTCACCCCTCCACTTT. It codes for CASSPRQGAYSPLHF.

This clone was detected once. The CDR3 reads CASQSGGEDTQYF. The CDR3 nucleotides read TGTGCCAGCCAGAGCGGGGGGGAGGATACGCAGTATTTT. The V call is TRBV7-3, the J call TRBJ2-3; TRBD2 aligns across 10 bases. V shed 8 bases, J shed 6 bases, and the junction held 5 bases outside the gene matches. Germline V gene lookup returns CDR1 SGHTA and CDR2 FQGTGA. The CDR3 runs 13 residues.

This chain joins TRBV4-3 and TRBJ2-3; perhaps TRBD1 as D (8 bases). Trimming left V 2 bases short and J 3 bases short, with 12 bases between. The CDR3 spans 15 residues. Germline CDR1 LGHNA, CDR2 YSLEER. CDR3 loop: CASSQNRGGTDTQYF. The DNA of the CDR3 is TGCGCCAGCAGCCAAAACAGGGGGGGGACAGATACGCAGTATTTT.

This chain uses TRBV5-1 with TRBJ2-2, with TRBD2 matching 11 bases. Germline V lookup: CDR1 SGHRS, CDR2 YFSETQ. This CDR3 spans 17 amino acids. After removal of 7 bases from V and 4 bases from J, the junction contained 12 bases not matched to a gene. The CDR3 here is CASGIAGGPRFTGELFF. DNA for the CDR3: TGCGCCAGCGGGATAGCGGGGGGGCCTCGGTTCACCGGGGAGCTGTTTTTT.

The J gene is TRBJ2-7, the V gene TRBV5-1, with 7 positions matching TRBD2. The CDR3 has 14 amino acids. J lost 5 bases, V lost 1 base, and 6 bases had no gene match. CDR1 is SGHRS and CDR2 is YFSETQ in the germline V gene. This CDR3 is CASSLWGGENEQYF. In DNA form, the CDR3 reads TGCGCCAGCAGCTTGTGGGGGGGTGAAAACGAGCAGTACTTC. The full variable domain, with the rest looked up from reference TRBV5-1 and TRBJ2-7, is KAGVTQTPRYLIKTRGQQVTLSCSPISGHRSVSWYQQTPGQGLQFLFEYFSETQRNKGNFPGRFSGRQFSNSRSEMNVSTLELGDSALYLCASSLWGGENEQYFGPGTRLTVT.

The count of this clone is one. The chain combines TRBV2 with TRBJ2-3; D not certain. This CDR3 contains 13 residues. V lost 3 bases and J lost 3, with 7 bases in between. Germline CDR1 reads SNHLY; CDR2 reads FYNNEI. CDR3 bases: TGTGCCAGCAGTGAGCACAGAACAGATACGCAGTATTTT. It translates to CASSEHRTDTQYF.

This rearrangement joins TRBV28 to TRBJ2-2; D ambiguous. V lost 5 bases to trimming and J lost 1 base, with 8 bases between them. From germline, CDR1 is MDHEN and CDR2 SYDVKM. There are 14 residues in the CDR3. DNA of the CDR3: TGTGCCAGCAGTCCCCCTAAGAACACCGGGGAGCTGTTTTTT. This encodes CASSPPKNTGELFF.